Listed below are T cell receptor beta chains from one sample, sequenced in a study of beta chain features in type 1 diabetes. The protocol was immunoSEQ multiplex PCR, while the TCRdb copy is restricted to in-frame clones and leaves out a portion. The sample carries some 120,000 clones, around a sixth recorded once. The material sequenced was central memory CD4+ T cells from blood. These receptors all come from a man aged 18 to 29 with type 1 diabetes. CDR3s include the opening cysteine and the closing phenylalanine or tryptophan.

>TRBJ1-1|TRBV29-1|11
CSVVRSTEAFF
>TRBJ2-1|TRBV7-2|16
CASSSHFLGQGGEQFF
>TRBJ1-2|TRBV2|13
CASSKVGVYGYTF
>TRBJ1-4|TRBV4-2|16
CASSQDRMWTNEKLFF
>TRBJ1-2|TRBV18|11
CASSTGDGYTF
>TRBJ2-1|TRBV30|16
CAWSGGLTSSYNEQFF
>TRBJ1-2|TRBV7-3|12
CASSLTGSGYTF
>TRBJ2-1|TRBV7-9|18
CASSLGVIFGTSGDEQFF
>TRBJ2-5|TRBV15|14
CATSRGGRQETQYF
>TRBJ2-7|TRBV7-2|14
CASSLDRGAYEQYF
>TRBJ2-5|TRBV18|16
CASSPRGGSGQETQYF
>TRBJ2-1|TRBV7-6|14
CASYSEGHTGEQFF
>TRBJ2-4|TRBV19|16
CASRGLEGQGMAIQYF
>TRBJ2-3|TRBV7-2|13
CASSSSGQNTQYF
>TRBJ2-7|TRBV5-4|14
CASSLDASGYEQYF
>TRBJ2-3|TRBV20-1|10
CSALWDTQYF
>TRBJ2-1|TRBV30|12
CAWTGDFNEQFF
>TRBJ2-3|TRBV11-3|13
CASSQDYSNTQYF
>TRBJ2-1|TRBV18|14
CASSQQGSLDEQFF
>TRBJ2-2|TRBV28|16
CASSPIVGGSTGELFF
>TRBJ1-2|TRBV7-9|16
CASSFGSRVGNYGYTF
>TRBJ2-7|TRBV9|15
CASSVAPGQGREQYF
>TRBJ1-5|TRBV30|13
CAWRVELAGPQHF
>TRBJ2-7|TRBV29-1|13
CSVVPTGLYEQYF
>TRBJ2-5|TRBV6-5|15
CASSYSRAYQETQYF
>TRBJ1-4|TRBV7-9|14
CASSLIGDGEKLFF
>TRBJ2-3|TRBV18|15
CASSPGTGGTDTQYF
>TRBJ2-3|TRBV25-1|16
CASSEPRGRESDTQYF
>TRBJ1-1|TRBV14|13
CASSQSRGTEAFF
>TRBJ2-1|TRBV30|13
CAWKDGGGSEQFF
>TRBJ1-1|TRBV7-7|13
CASSLQANTEAFF
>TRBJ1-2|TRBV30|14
CAWNKIGGADGYTF
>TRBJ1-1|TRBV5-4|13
CASSLTGGYEAFF
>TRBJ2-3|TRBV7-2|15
CASSLVSLSTDTQYF
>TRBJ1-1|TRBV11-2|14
CASSSLEWNTEAFF
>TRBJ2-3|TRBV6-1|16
CASSEAPAQATDTQYF
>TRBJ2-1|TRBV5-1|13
CASSRDIYNEQFF
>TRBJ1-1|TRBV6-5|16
CASSYQPSRVTTEAFF
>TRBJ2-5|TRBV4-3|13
CASSQENRGTQYF
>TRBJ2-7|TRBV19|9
CACSYEQYF
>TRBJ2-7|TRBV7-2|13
CASSSGLAYEQYF
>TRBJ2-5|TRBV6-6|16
CASSYSKGRVEETQYF
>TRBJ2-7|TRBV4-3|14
CASSQGQGVYEQYF
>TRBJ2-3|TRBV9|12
CASSVVGDTQYF
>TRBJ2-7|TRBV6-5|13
CATEGQGEYEQYF
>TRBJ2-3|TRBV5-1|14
CASSQGTGEDTQYF
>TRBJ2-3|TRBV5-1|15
CASSDQTGTTDTQYF
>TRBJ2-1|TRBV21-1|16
CASSKPWLAGGHEQFF
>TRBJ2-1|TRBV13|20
CASSLRWIEGALSSYNEQFF
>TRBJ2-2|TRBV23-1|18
CASSQFRGIMANTGELFF
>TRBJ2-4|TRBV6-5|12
CASRSYRDIQYF
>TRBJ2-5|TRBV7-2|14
CASSPQTGRETQYF
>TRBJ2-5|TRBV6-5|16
CASSYAGTGIRETQYF
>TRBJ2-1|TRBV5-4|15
CASSPGTITLNEQFF
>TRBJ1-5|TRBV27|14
CASSWDGINQPQHF